These 10 T cell receptor beta chains were all obtained from the same sample, sequenced in a study of shared clonotypes between healthy human individuals. TCRdb's table, derived via immunoSEQ multiplex PCR, lists solely in-frame clones and lacks some. The sample shows about 2.4 million clones, 93% of them seen only once. The sample comprised naive CD4+ T cells from PBMCs. Sample subset: CD45RA+ positively selected. Receptor source: a man aged 18-30 years in good health. Some clones in this sample may be carry-over from other donors' samples.

The J gene is TRBJ2-5, the V gene TRBV11-2; tentatively, D is TRBD1 or TRBD2 (5 bases each). Germline loops: CDR1 SGHAT, CDR2 FQNNGV. Trimming removed 1 base from V and 4 bases from J, with 7 bases in between. The length of the CDR3 is 13 residues. The CDR3 region has the DNA TGTGCCAGCAGCTTAGCTGGGGGAGAGACCCAGTACTTC. Encoded protein: CASSLAGGETQYF.

This chain links TRBV6-6 with TRBJ2-1; D possibly matches TRBD1 or TRBD2 (6 bases each). The V and J ends lost 2 bases and 2 bases respectively, with 13 bases between them. CDR1 is MNHNY and CDR2 is SVGAGI in the germline V gene (reference sequence). The CDR3 extends over 16 amino acids. In nucleotides, the CDR3 is TGTGCCAGCAGTTACATCAGGGGAGGCACCTACAATGAGCAGTTCTTC. Its protein is CASSYIRGGTYNEQFF.

The V call is TRBV6-5, the J call TRBJ1-3; 7 positions match TRBD1. V lost 4 bases and J lost 2; bases outside the gene matches: 5. Germline V gives CDR1 MNHEY, CDR2 SVGAGI. This CDR3 comprises 15 residues. The CDR3 DNA sequence: TGTGCCAGCAGTTTGAACAGGGGAGCTGGAAACACCATATATTTT. Translation gives CASSLNRGAGNTIYF.

J is TRBJ2-3 and V is TRBV7-9, with D possibly called TRBD1 or TRBD2 (6 bases each). The CDR3 runs 13 residues. Germline CDR1 reads SEHNR; CDR2 reads FQNEAQ (reference sequence). Trimming took off 2 bases at V and 7 bases at J, with 10 bases between the two ends. The CDR3 loop is CASSLRGRYTQYF. The CDR3 nucleotides are TGTGCCAGCAGCTTACGGGGGCGGTATACGCAGTATTTT.

The chain employs TRBV10-3 and TRBJ1-1; D is possibly TRBD1 (6 bases). Deletions cut 3 bases from V and 8 bases from J, with 13 bases between. The length of the CDR3 is 13 residues. The V gene's germline CDR1 is ENHRY and CDR2 SYGVKD. The CDR3 region is CAISDRTAEEAFF. In DNA form, the CDR3 reads TGTGCCATCAGTGATCGGACAGCTGAGGAAGCTTTCTTT.

The chain employs TRBV5-6 and TRBJ2-7, with D hard to call. This CDR3 is built from 14 residues. Trimming took 1 base from V and 12 from J, leaving 20 bases between them. Germline lookup yields CDR1 SGHDT and CDR2 YYEEEE. CDR3 nucleotides: TGTGCCAGCAGCTTGCGTGCAGCCGCCCTGAGTCTGTACTTC. It encodes CASSLRAAALSLYF.

The chain combines TRBV5-1 with TRBJ2-3, with 11 bases matching TRBD1. J was trimmed by 5 bases and V by 4 bases; bases with no gene match: 3. CDR1 SGHRS and CDR2 YFSETQ come from the germline V gene. The CDR3 is made up of 14 amino acids. CDR3 DNA: TGCGCCAGCAGCAGGACAGGGGGCGTAGATACGCAGTATTTT. Amino acids: CASSRTGGVDTQYF.

The rearrangement joins TRBV7-2 to TRBJ2-7; TRBD1 might be the D (5 bases). The CDR3 consists of 13 residues. Trimming took off 1 base at V and 9 bases at J, with 13 bases between the two ends. Per the germline V gene, CDR1 is SGHTA and CDR2 is FQGNSA. The CDR3 DNA reads as TGTGCCAGCAGCTTAGTTGACAGTACTGGGCAGTACTTC. Residues: CASSLVDSTGQYF.

For this clone: Other DNA sequences in the same sample also yield this CDR3. The rearrangement uses TRBV5-1 and TRBJ1-1; 7 bases are a match to TRBD1. V gave up 4 bases and J gave up 0 bases; unmatched junction bases: 3. This CDR3 has 14 residues. Germline lookup yields CDR1 SGHRS and CDR2 YFSETQ. The CDR3 DNA reads as TGCGCCAGCAGCCTGGGACAGATGAACACTGAAGCTTTCTTT. Its protein product is CASSLGQMNTEAFF.

V gene TRBV11-2 combines with J gene TRBJ2-7, with D possibly being TRBD2 (6 bases). CDR1 is SGHAT, CDR2 FQNNGV, per germline. This CDR3 region has 15 residues. The V end lost 5 bases, the J end lost 5 bases, and 19 bases lay between the germline ends. CDR3: CASSLGRPEGHEQYF. The CDR3 bases are TGTGCCAGCAGCCTCGGGCGACCGGAGGGGCACGAGCAGTACTTC.